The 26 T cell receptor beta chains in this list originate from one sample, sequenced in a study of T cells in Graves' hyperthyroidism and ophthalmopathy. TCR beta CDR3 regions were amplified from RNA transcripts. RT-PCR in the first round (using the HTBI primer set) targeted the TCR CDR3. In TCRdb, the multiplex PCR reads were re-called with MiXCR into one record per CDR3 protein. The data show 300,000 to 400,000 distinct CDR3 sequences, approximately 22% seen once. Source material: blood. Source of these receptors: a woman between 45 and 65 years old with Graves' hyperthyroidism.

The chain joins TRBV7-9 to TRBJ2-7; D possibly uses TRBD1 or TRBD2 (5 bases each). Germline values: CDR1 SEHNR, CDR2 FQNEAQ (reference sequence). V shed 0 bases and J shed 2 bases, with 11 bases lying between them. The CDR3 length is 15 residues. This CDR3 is CASSLARQGAYEQYF. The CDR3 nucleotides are TGTGCCAGCAGCTTAGCGCGGCAGGGAGCCTACGAGCAGTACTTC.

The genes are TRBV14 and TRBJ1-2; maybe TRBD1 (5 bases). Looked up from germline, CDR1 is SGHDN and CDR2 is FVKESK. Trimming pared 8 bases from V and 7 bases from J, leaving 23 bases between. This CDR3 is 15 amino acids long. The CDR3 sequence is CASAPSGTITRGYTF. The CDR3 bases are TGTGCCAGCGCACCTTCCGGGACGATTACGCGTGGCTACACCTTC.

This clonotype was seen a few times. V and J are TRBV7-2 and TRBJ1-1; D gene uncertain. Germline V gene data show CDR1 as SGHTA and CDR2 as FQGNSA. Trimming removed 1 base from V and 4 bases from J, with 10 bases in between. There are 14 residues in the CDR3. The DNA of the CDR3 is TGTGCCAGCAGCTTAGGGGCCGGACTCACTGAAGCTTTCTTT. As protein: CASSLGAGLTEAFF.

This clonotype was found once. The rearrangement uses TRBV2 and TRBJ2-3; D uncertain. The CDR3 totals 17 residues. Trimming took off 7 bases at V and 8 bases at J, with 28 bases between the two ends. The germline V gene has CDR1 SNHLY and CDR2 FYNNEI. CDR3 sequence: CASTPVGRKVELSTQYF. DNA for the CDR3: TGTGCCAGCACCCCCGTGGGAAGGAAGGTCGAACTCAGTACGCAGTATTTT.

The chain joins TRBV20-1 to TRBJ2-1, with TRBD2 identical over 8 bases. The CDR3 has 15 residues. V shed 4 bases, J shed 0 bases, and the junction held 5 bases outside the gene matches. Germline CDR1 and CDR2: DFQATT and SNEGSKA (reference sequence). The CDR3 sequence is CSAMTSVSSYNEQFF. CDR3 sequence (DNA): TGCAGTGCTATGACTAGCGTAAGCTCCTACAATGAGCAGTTCTTC.

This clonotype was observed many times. The CDR3 DNA follows: TGTGCCAGCAATCCGGGACCGCCGCTCTATGGCTACACCTTC. It codes for CASNPGPPLYGYTF. This chain joins TRBV28 and TRBJ1-2, with D maybe TRBD1 (5 bases). Per germline, CDR1 MDHEN and CDR2 SYDVKM. Trimming took 7 bases from V and 4 from J, leaving 16 bases between them. The CDR3 has 14 residues.

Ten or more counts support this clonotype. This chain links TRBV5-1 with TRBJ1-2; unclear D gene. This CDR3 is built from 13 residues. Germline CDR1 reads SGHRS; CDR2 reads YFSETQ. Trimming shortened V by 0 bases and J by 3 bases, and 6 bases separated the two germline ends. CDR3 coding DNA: TGCGCCAGCAGCTTGGGGTTCCACTATGGCTACACCTTC. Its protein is CASSLGFHYGYTF. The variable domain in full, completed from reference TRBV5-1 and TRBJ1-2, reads KAGVTQTPRYLIKTRGQQVTLSCSPISGHRSVSWYQQTPGQGLQFLFEYFSETQRNKGNFPGRFSGRQFSNSRSEMNVSTLELGDSALYLCASSLGFHYGYTFGSGTRLTVV.

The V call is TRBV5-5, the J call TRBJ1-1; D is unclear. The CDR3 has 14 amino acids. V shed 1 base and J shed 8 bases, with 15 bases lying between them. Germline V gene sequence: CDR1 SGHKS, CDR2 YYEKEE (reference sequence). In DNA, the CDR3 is TGTGCCAGCAGCTTGCTTCTCCAGGCTATAGAAGCTTTCTTT. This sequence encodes CASSLLLQAIEAFF.

CDR3 protein: CASSLFLGRNNEKLFF. For the CDR3, the DNA is TGTGCCAGCAGCTTATTTCTGGGCAGGAATAATGAAAAACTGTTTTTT. V is TRBV7-3 and J is TRBJ1-4, with D uncertain. CDR3 length: 16 amino acids. Deletions cut 2 bases from V and 4 bases from J, with 14 bases between. Germline assignment: CDR1 SGHTA and CDR2 FQGTGA.

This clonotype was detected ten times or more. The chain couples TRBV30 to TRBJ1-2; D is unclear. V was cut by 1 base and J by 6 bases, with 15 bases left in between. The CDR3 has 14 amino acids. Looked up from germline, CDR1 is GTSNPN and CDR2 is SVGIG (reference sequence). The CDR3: CAWSAGYKIDGYTF. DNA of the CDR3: TGTGCCTGGAGTGCAGGATATAAGATCGATGGCTACACCTTC.

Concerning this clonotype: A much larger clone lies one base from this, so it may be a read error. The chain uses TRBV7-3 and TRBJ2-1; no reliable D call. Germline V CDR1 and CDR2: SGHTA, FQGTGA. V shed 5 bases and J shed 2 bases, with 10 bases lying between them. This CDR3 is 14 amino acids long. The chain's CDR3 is CASSPRETYNEQFF. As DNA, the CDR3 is TGTGCCAGCAGCCCCCGAGAGACCTACAATGAGCAGTTCTTC.

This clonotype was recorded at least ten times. The chain's CDR3 is CATSRSLAEQFF. The CDR3 DNA reads TGTGCCACCAGCAGGAGTCTAGCGGAGCAGTTCTTC. The chain carries TRBV15 and TRBJ2-1; weak D call: TRBD2 (6 bases). Germline CDR1 LNHNV, CDR2 YYDKDF (reference sequence). There are 12 residues in the CDR3. V was shortened by 3 bases and J by 10 bases, with 10 bases between the two germline ends.

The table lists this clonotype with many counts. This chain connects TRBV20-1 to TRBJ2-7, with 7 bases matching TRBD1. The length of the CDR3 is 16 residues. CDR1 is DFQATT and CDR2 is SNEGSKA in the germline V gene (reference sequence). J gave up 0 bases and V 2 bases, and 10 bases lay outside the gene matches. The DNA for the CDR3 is TGCAGTGCTAGAAAGACAGGGCTCATCAGCTCCTACGAGCAGTACTTC. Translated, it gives CSARKTGLISSYEQYF.

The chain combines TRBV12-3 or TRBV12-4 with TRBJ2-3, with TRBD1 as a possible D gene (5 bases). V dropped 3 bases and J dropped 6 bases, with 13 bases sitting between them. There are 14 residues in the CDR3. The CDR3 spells CASSFTAGIDTQYF. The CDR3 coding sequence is TGTGCCAGCAGTTTCACCGCAGGGATTGATACGCAGTATTTT.

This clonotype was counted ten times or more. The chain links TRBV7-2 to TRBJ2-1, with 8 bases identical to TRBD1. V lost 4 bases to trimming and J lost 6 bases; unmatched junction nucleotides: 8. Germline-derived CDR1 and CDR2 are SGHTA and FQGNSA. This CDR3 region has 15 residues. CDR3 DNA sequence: TGTGCCAGCAGCTCCCCAGGGGGCCTCCGCAATGAGCAGTTCTTC. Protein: CASSSPGGLRNEQFF.

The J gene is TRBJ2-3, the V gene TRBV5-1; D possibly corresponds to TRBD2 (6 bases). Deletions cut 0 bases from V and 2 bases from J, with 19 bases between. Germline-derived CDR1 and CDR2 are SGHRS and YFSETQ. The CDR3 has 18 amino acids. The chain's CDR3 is CASSLAVRGAFFTDTQYF. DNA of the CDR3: TGCGCCAGCAGCTTGGCCGTGCGGGGAGCCTTCTTCACAGATACGCAGTATTTT.

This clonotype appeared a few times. In DNA form, the CDR3 reads TGTGCCAGCAGTTCCGGACAGGGGGCGCCCGGGGAGCTGTTTTTT. As protein: CASSSGQGAPGELFF. The genes are TRBV27 and TRBJ2-2; 11 bases align to TRBD1. The V gene end was trimmed by 4 bases and the J gene end by 6 bases; junction bases not matched to a gene: 4. Germline V gene lookup returns CDR1 MNHEY and CDR2 SMNVEV (reference sequence). This CDR3 comprises 15 residues.

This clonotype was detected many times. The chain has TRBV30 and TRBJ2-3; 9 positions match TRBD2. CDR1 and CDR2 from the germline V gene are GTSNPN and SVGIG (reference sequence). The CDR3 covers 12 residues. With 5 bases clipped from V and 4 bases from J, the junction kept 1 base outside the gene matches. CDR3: CAWGGGADTQYF. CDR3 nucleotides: TGTGCCTGGGGCGGGGGGGCAGATACGCAGTATTTT.

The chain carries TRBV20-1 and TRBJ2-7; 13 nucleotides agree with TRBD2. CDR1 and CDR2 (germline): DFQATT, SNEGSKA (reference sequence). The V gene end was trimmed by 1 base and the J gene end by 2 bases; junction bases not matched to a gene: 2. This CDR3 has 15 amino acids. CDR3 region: CSARGTSGSAYEQYF. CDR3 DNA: TGCAGTGCTAGAGGGACTAGCGGGAGTGCCTACGAGCAGTACTTC.

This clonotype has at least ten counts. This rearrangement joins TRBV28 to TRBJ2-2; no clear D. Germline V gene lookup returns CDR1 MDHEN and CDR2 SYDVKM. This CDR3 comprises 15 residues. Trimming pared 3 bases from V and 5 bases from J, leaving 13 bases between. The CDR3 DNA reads TGTGCCAGCAGTTTTCTCGGACGGGTGACCGGGGAGCTGTTTTTT. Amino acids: CASSFLGRVTGELFF.

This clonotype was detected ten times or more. Here the CDR3 reads CASSSRWAPNNTYEQYF. As DNA, the CDR3 is TGTGCCAGCAGTTCGCGATGGGCCCCGAATAACACCTACGAGCAGTACTTC. The chain uses TRBV28 and TRBJ2-7; no firm D call. This CDR3 contains 17 residues. The V gene's germline CDR1 is MDHEN and CDR2 SYDVKM. V lost 4 bases and J lost 2, with 21 bases in between. The entire variable domain, with the rest obtained from reference TRBV28 and TRBJ2-7, is as follows: DVKVTQSSRYLVKRTGEKVFLECVQDMDHENMFWYRQDPGLGLRLIYFSYDVKMKEKGDIPEGYSVSREKKERFSLILESASTNQTSMYLCASSSRWAPNNTYEQYFGPGTRLTVT.

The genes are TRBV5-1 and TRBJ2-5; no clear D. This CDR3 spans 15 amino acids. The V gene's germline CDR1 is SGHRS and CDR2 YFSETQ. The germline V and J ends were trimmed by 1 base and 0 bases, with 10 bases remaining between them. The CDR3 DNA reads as TGCGCCAGCAGCTTGTCGAGGCCAGACCAAGAGACCCAGTACTTC. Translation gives CASSLSRPDQETQYF.

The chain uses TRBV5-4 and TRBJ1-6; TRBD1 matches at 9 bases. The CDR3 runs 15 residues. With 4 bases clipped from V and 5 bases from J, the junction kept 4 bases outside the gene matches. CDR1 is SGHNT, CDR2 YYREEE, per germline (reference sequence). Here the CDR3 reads CASSQGTGNNSPLHF. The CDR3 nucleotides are TGTGCCAGCAGCCAAGGGACAGGGAATAATTCACCCCTCCACTTT. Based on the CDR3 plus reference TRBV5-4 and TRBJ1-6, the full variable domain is ETGVTQSPTHLIKTRGQQVTLRCSSQSGHNTVSWYQQALGQGPQFIFQYYREEENGRGNFPPRFSGLQFPNYSSELNVNALELDDSALYLCASSQGTGNNSPLHFGNGTRLTVT.

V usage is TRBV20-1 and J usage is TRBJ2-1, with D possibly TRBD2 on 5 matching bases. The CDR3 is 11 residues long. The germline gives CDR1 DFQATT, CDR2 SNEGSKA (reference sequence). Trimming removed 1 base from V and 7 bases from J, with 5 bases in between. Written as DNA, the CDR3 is TGCAGTGCTAGAGCGGGAAATGAGCAGTTCTTC. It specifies CSARAGNEQFF.

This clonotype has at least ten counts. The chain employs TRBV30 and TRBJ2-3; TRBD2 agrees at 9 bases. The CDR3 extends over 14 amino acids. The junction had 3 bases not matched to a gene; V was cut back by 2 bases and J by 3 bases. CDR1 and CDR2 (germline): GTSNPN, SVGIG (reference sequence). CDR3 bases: TGTGCCTGGAGTTCGGCGGGAGGGACAGATACGCAGTATTTT. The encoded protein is CAWSSAGGTDTQYF.

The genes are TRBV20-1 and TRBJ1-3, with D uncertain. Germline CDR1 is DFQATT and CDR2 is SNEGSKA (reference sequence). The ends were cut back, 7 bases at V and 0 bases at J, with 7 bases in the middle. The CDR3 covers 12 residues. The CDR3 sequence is CSVMASGNTIYF. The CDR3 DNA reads TGCAGTGTAATGGCCTCTGGAAACACCATATATTTT.